This T cell receptor (beta chain) was obtained from a study of blood T cell repertoires in COVID-19. V gave up 3 bases and J gave up 0 bases; unmatched junction bases: 2. From germline, CDR1 is SGDLS and CDR2 YYNGEE. CDR3 length: 14 residues. Clones were read by immunoSEQ multiplex PCR, and TCRdb kept only the in-frame ones, dropping some. The sample comprises around 210,000 clones, about 82% of which are singletons, and around 0.93% rests with the top ten. The clonotype comes from a man aged 55-75 years with COVID-19, enrolled during active disease. Sequenced input: peripheral blood. The rearrangement uses TRBV9 and TRBJ2-7; 8 bases map to TRBD1. The CDR3 region is CASSGGQGSYEQYF. The CDR3 coding sequence is TGTGCCAGCAGCGGAGGACAGGGCTCCTACGAGCAGTACTTC. The whole variable domain, remainder taken from reference TRBV9 and TRBJ2-7, is DSGVTQTPKHLITATGQRVTLRCSPRSGDLSVYWYQQSLDQGLQFLIQYYNGEERAKGNILERFSAQQFPDLHSELNLSSLELGDSALYFCASSGGQGSYEQYFGPGTRLTVT.